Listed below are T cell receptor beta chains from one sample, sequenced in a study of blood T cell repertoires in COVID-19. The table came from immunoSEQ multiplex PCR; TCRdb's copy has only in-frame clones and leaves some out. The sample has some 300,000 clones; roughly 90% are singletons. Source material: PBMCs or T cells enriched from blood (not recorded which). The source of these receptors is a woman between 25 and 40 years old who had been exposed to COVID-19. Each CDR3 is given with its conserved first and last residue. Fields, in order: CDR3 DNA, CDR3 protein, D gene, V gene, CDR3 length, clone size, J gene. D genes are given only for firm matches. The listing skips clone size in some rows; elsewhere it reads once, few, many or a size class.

TGCGCCAGCAGCCCTTCGGTGGTGAACACTGAAGCTTTCTTT	CASSPSVVNTEAFF	.	TRBV4-3	14	few	TRBJ1-1
TGTGCCAGCAGGCAGGGTTTTTATGGCTACACCTTC	CASRQGFYGYTF	.	TRBV5-6	12	few	TRBJ1-2
TGCGCCAGCAGCCAATTGATCGGAGATAGATTTAACTATAATTCACCCCTCCACTTT	CASSQLIGDRFNYNSPLHF	.	TRBV4-3	19	.	TRBJ1-6
TGTGCCACCAGCAGATGGGCAGGATATAGCAATCAGCCCCAGCATTTT	CATSRWAGYSNQPQHF	.	TRBV15	16	.	TRBJ1-5
TGTGCCAGCAGCCAGGGATCAGGGTTTGGCTACACCTTC	CASSQGSGFGYTF	.	TRBV7-3	13	.	TRBJ1-2
TGTGCCAGCAGTTTATCAGAAAGCGGTTACTATGGCTACACCTTC	CASSLSESGYYGYTF	.	TRBV27	15	.	TRBJ1-2
TGTGCCAGCTCACCTCCGGGACTAGCGGGGGGCATCTATAGAGATACGCAGTATTTT	CASSPPGLAGGIYRDTQYF	TRBD2	TRBV18	19	once	TRBJ2-3
TGTGCCAGCAGCTTGATGGGACAGGGATCCTATGGCTACACCTTC	CASSLMGQGSYGYTF	TRBD1	TRBV5-6	15	.	TRBJ1-2
TGTGCCAGCAGTTTTGAAAGGGGAACGCAGGGGGCCTACACCTTC	CASSFERGTQGAYTF	TRBD1	TRBV27	15	.	TRBJ1-2
TGTGCCAGCAGTCCCCAGGTGAACACTGAAGCTTTCTTT	CASSPQVNTEAFF	.	TRBV12-3/TRBV12-4	13	.	TRBJ1-1
TGTGCCAGCAGGATCCCGACAGAAGTAAGCTACACCTTC	CASRIPTEVSYTF	.	TRBV2	13	.	TRBJ1-2
TGTGCCAGTTGGGCGTCCGGTCCCAACTATGGCTACACCTTC	CASWASGPNYGYTF	.	TRBV19	14	.	TRBJ1-2
TGTGCCAGCAGCCTGACAGGGTATAGCAATCAGCCCCAGCATTTT	CASSLTGYSNQPQHF	TRBD1	TRBV3-1/TRBV3-2	15	few	TRBJ1-5
TGTGCCAGCAGCTTAGTGGCGGACAGGGGACGCGGCTACACCTTC	CASSLVADRGRGYTF	TRBD1	TRBV7-9	15	.	TRBJ1-2
TGTGCCACCAGCAGAGTAGCGTTATCGAATGAGCAGTTCTTC	CATSRVALSNEQFF	.	TRBV15	14	few	TRBJ2-1
TGTGCCAGCAGCCCAGGGGGAGCTAACTATGGCTACACCTTC	CASSPGGANYGYTF	TRBD1	TRBV7-3	14	.	TRBJ1-2
TGTGCCAGCAGCTCTGGGACTAGCGGCTCCTACGAGCAGTACTTC	CASSSGTSGSYEQYF	TRBD2	TRBV13	15	.	TRBJ2-7
TGTGCCAGCAGTCCCTCAGGGGGCGGGGAGCAGTACTTC	CASSPSGGGEQYF	TRBD1	TRBV28	13	.	TRBJ2-7
TGTGCCAGTACCGCACATTATGGCTACACCTTC	CASTAHYGYTF	.	TRBV2	11	once	TRBJ1-2
TGTGCCAGCAGCGGACAGGCCTCAAACTATGGCTACACCTTC	CASSGQASNYGYTF	.	TRBV9	14	.	TRBJ1-2
TGTGCCAGCAGTTACTCAGGAGGGGAGGTCGACTATGGCTACACCTTC	CASSYSGGEVDYGYTF	.	TRBV6-5	16	.	TRBJ1-2
TGCGCCAGCAGCCAACGTGCGGGCGGGAGGGCAGATACGCAGTATTTT	CASSQRAGGRADTQYF	TRBD2	TRBV4-1	16	.	TRBJ2-3
TGTGCCAGCAGCTTGAGCAGGGCTGGCTACACCTTC	CASSLSRAGYTF	.	TRBV5-6	12	.	TRBJ1-2
TGCGCCAGCAAAAGAACGGTGAACACTGAAGCTTTCTTT	CASKRTVNTEAFF	.	TRBV5-1	13	.	TRBJ1-1
TGTGCCAGCAGCCCGGGACAACTCTATAATTCACCCCTCCACTTT	CASSPGQLYNSPLHF	.	TRBV7-2	15	.	TRBJ1-6
TGTGCCAGTAGTGCTAACCGGGACAGCATATTCCCTGGAAACACCATATATTTT	CASSANRDSIFPGNTIYF	TRBD1	TRBV19	18	.	TRBJ1-3
TGTGCCAGCTCTCCACAGTCGCAGGAAATTGGATCACCCCTCCACTTT	CASSPQSQEIGSPLHF	.	TRBV18	16	.	TRBJ1-6
TGTGCCAGCAGCGTAGCCCTTAACTATGGCTACACCTTC	CASSVALNYGYTF	.	TRBV9	13	.	TRBJ1-2
TGCGCCAGCAGCCGCGCGGGGGTGCAAGAAAAACTGTTTTTT	CASSRAGVQEKLFF	.	TRBV4-1	14	.	TRBJ1-4
TGTGCCAGCAGCTTGCCTCGGGGCGGGGGATTCGATGAGCAGTTCTTC	CASSLPRGGGFDEQFF	TRBD2	TRBV5-4	16	.	TRBJ2-1
TGTGCCAGCATGGCCAGGACAAGGGCTTTCTTT	CASMARTRAFF	.	TRBV28	11	.	TRBJ1-1